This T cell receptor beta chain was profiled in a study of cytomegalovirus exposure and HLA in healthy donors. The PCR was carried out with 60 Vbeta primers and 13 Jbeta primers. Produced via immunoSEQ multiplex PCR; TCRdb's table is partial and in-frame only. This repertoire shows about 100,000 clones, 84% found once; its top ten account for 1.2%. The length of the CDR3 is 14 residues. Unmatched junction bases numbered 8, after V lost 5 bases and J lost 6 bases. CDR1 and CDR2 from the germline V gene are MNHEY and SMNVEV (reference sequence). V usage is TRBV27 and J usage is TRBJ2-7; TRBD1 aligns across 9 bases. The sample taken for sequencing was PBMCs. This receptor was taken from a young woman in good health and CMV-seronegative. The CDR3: CASSLDRGVGEQYF. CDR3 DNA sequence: TGTGCCAGCAGTCTGGACAGGGGTGTTGGCGAGCAGTACTTC.